The present T cell receptor beta chain was sequenced within a study of blood T cell repertoires in COVID-19. Study details: From T cells, B-cell-depleted T cells, or PBMCs came the material, which was cDNA or gDNA.

CDR1 and CDR2 from the germline V gene are KGHSH and LQKENI. The CDR3 runs to 15 residues. The V gene lost 2 bases and the J gene lost 4 bases, with 13 bases spanning the gap. Only in-frame clones appear in the TCRdb table, and some are missing; sequencing was by immunoSEQ multiplex PCR. The top ten clones hold 6% of a sample with 150,000 to 200,000 clones, around 79% of them seen once. The sample taken for sequencing was peripheral blood. This sequence originates from a middle-aged woman with COVID-19, enrolled during active disease. This chain links TRBV18 with TRBJ2-3; tentatively, D is TRBD2 (6 bases). CDR3 bases: TGTGCCAGCTCACCAACGGGGGAGCGGGCAGATACGCAGTATTTT. This gives the protein CASSPTGERADTQYF. The full variable domain, completed using reference TRBV18 and TRBJ2-3, is NAGVMQNPRHLVRRRGQEARLRCSPMKGHSHVYWYRQLPEEGLKFMVYLQKENIIDESGMPKERFSAEFPKEGPSILRIQQVVRGDSAAYFCASSPTGERADTQYFGPGTRLTVL.